The following is a TCR beta chain sequence with its context. Its antigen is not identified. This specimen belongs to a study of T-cell reconstitution after alpha-beta-depleted transplantation in children. Regarding the study as a whole: Elevated TCRbeta diversity at day 60 was traced, in some patients, to surviving recipient T cells and thymic progenitors.

The CDR3 length is 13 residues. As it was prepared, the TCRbeta library received unique molecular identifiers. TCRdb redid the calling of the PCR reads with MiXCR, one entry per CDR3 protein. The sample contains fewer than 700,000 distinct CDR3 sequences, more than 20% of which appear only once. Here the sequenced sample was PBMCs, mostly from graft donor cells, taken 360 days after TCRalphabeta/CD19-depleted stem cell transplant. The sequence was obtained from a boy under two years old who had a stem cell transplant for acute myeloid leukemia, so the T cells may come from the graft donor. This sequence joins TRBV21-1 and TRBJ2-7. TRBV21-1 is recorded as a pseudogene. The chain's CDR3 is CASSNVASYEQYF. The CDR3 DNA reads TGTGCCAGCAGCAATGTAGCATCCTACGAGCAGTACTTC.